These 11 T cell receptor beta chains were all obtained from the same sample, sequenced in a study of shared clonotypes between healthy human individuals. The method was immunoSEQ multiplex PCR; TCRdb's version includes in-frame clones alone and lacks a portion of them. The sample lists approximately 1,000,000 clones, around 78% seen once, with 0.5% to 0.6% in the top ten. The sequenced sample was memory CD4+ T cells from PBMCs. Subset described: CD45RA-negative fraction. Source of these receptors: a man aged 18 to 30 in good health. Some clones in this sample may be carry-over from other donors' samples.

The chain links TRBV28 to TRBJ2-1; D gene ambiguous. Trimming took 5 bases from V and 0 from J, leaving 14 bases between them. The germline V gene encodes CDR1 MDHEN and CDR2 SYDVKM. This CDR3 spans 16 amino acids. CDR3 coding DNA: TGTGCCAGCAGTAATTCGCCAGACATCTCCTACAATGAGCAGTTCTTC. It translates to CASSNSPDISYNEQFF.

This chain links TRBV7-2 with TRBJ2-7; tentatively, D is TRBD1 or TRBD2 (5 bases each). This CDR3 is built from 16 residues. Between the trimmed V and J ends, which lost 4 bases and 0 bases, there was a span of 16 bases. Germline V gives CDR1 SGHTA, CDR2 FQGNSA. CDR3 residues: CASSSVVGDGSYEQYF. CDR3 bases: TGTGCCAGCAGCTCGGTGGTTGGGGACGGCTCCTACGAGCAGTACTTC.

The J gene is TRBJ2-3, the V gene TRBV11-3; D remains unclear. Germline CDR1 SGHNT, CDR2 YENEEA. Trimming left V 3 bases short and J 2 bases short, with 6 bases between. CDR3 length: 13 amino acids. The CDR3 DNA reads as TGTGCCAGCAGCTTTGGTCCCACAGATACGCAGTATTTT. This sequence encodes CASSFGPTDTQYF.

This clone was counted between two and nine times. The chain employs TRBV2 and TRBJ2-2; the D gene is possibly TRBD1 (6 bases). The V end was cut by 6 bases, the J end by 5 bases, with 19 bases between. The CDR3 runs to 16 residues. The germline V gene has CDR1 SNHLY and CDR2 FYNNEI. CDR3 sequence (DNA): TGTGCCAGCAGCGGAGCACAGGGTATACCAACCGGGGAGCTGTTTTTT. This translates into CASSGAQGIPTGELFF. The full variable domain, completed using reference TRBV2 and TRBJ2-2, is EPEVTQTPSHQVTQMGQEVILRCVPISNHLYFYWYRQILGQKVEFLVSFYNNEISEKSEIFDDQFSVERPDGSNFTLKIRSTKLEDSAMYFCASSGAQGIPTGELFFGEGSRLTVL.

The rearrangement links TRBV30 to TRBJ2-5; D remains ambiguous. Trimming stripped 0 bases from V and 8 bases from J, with 13 bases between. Germline V gene lookup returns CDR1 GTSNPN and CDR2 SVGIG (reference sequence). This CDR3 contains 13 residues. The CDR3 loop is CAWSVTGSLTQYF. The CDR3 coding sequence is TGTGCCTGGAGTGTAACGGGCAGCTTAACCCAGTACTTC.

The V and J genes are TRBV27 and TRBJ2-7; no definite D call. The CDR3 totals 16 residues. Germline CDR1 and CDR2: MNHEY and SMNVEV (reference sequence). V was trimmed by 10 bases and J by 2 bases, leaving 24 bases between them. The CDR3 loop reads CATTMSRAYIPYEQYF. The DNA of the CDR3 is TGTGCCACCACAATGAGTCGGGCTTATATCCCCTACGAGCAGTACTTC.

This chain connects TRBV27 to TRBJ2-1; unclear D gene. The V and J ends lost 1 base and 4 bases respectively, with 8 bases between them. Germline V gene sequence: CDR1 MNHEY, CDR2 SMNVEV (reference sequence). This CDR3 is built from 14 residues. The CDR3 DNA is TGTGCCAGCAGTTTATTACAGCGTTACAATGAGCAGTTCTTC. Residues: CASSLLQRYNEQFF.

The gene calls are TRBV25-1 and TRBJ2-7, with unresolved D. CDR1 and CDR2 (germline): MGHDK, SYGVNS. The CDR3 is 13 amino acids. The V and J ends lost 4 bases and 0 bases respectively, with 7 bases between them. The CDR3 spells CASSGAASYEQYF. For the CDR3, the DNA is TGTGCCAGCAGTGGGGCGGCCTCCTACGAGCAGTACTTC.

The chain links TRBV4-2 to TRBJ1-5; D call uncertain. CDR3 length: 13 residues. The germline CDR1 and CDR2 sequences are LGHNA and YNFKEQ. With 0 bases removed from V and 6 bases from J, the gap between germline ends came to 6 bases. For the CDR3, the DNA is TGTGCCAGCAGCCAAGATCGGGTTCAGCCCCAGCATTTT. Translating gives CASSQDRVQPQHF.

This chain connects TRBV5-4 to TRBJ2-5, with TRBD2 matching 7 bases. Germline loops: CDR1 SGHNT, CDR2 YYREEE (reference sequence). V lost 0 bases and J lost 5; bases outside the gene matches: 7. The CDR3 loop spans 15 amino acids. CDR3 region: CASSLGGSVGETQYF. The DNA of the CDR3 is TGTGCCAGCAGCTTGGGCGGGAGTGTGGGGGAGACCCAGTACTTC. The variable domain in full, with the rest retrieved from reference TRBV5-4 and TRBJ2-5, is ETGVTQSPTHLIKTRGQQVTLRCSSQSGHNTVSWYQQALGQGPQFIFQYYREEENGRGNFPPRFSGLQFPNYSSELNVNALELDDSALYLCASSLGGSVGETQYFGPGTRLLVL.

As to this clone: A far larger clone is off by one base, so a read error is likely. The chain uses TRBV13 and TRBJ2-7; the D call may be TRBD1 or TRBD2 (5 bases each). This CDR3 contains 15 residues. Trimming pared 7 bases from V and 0 bases from J, leaving 16 bases between. Germline CDR1 reads PRHDT; CDR2 reads FYEKMQ (reference sequence). The CDR3 sequence is CASNLGPPSSYEQYF. The CDR3 DNA reads TGTGCCAGCAATTTGGGACCGCCGAGCTCCTACGAGCAGTACTTC.